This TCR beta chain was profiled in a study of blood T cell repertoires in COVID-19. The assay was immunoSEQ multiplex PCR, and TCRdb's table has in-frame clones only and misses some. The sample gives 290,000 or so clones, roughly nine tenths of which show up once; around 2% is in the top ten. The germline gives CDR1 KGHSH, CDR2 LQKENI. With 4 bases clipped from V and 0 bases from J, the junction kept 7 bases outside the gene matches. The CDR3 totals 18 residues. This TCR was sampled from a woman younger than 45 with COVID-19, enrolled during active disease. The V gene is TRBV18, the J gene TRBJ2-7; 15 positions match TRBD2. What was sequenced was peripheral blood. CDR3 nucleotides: TGTGCCAGCTCACAAGGACTAGCGGGAGGGTCTAGCTCCTACGAGCAGTACTTC. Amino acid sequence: CASSQGLAGGSSSYEQYF.